The 13 T cell receptor beta chains below come from one sample, sequenced in a study of T cell responses to AZD1222 COVID-19 vaccine. TCRdb's copy holds only in-frame clones and misses some; the assay was immunoSEQ multiplex PCR. The table includes about 200,000 clones, over 80% detected once. The sample consisted of peripheral blood, taken on day 0 of AZD1222 vaccination. These receptors all stem from an adult in good health.

The gene calls are TRBV3-1 (or the pseudogene TRBV3-2) and TRBJ2-2; D uncertain. The CDR3 totals 13 residues. The germline V gene has CDR1 LGHDT and CDR2 YNNKEL (reference sequence). The V end lost 6 bases, the J end lost 3 bases, and 8 bases lay between the germline ends. CDR3 bases: TGTGCCAGCAGTCGCACCGACACCGGGGAGCTGTTTTTT. It yields the protein CASSRTDTGELFF.

The CDR3 is CASSQGGRTGNTIYF. In DNA, the CDR3 is TGTGCCAGCAGCCAGGGAGGCAGAACTGGAAACACCATATATTTT. This chain connects TRBV3-1 (or the pseudogene TRBV3-2) to TRBJ1-3; D gene ambiguous. The CDR3 totals 15 residues. In germline, CDR1 is LGHDT, CDR2 YNNKEL (reference sequence). V lost 3 bases and J 2 bases, leaving 11 bases between the germline ends.

The J gene is TRBJ1-2, the V gene TRBV6-1; D is perhaps TRBD1 (5 bases). The CDR3 is 15 amino acids. In germline, CDR1 is MNHNS, CDR2 SASEGT. Deletions cut 1 base from V and 0 bases from J, with 9 bases between. The CDR3, as DNA: TGTGCCAGCAGTGAAGGGAGGGGTACTAACTATGGCTACACCTTC. Residues: CASSEGRGTNYGYTF.

The chain combines TRBV25-1 with TRBJ1-1; D uncertain. This CDR3 region has 14 residues. From germline, CDR1 is MGHDK and CDR2 SYGVNS. With 6 bases removed from V and 0 bases from J, the gap between germline ends came to 11 bases. CDR3 sequence reads: CASRRAGMNTEAFF. The CDR3 nucleotides read TGTGCCAGCAGGAGGGCGGGAATGAACACTGAAGCTTTCTTT.

This chain connects TRBV21-1 to TRBJ1-2; TRBD1, as called in the table, went unchecked against the DNA. TRBV21-1 is flagged as a pseudogene. CDR3 length: 16 residues. CDR3 DNA sequence: TGTGCCAGCAGCAACCGGGACAGGGAGGGGAACTATGGCTACACCTTC. This encodes CASSNRDREGNYGYTF.

The J gene is TRBJ1-2, the V gene TRBV10-3, with 7 bases lining up with TRBD1. The CDR3 runs 15 residues. In germline, CDR1 is ENHRY, CDR2 SYGVKD. V lost 4 bases to trimming and J lost 0 bases; unmatched junction nucleotides: 5. CDR3 loop: CAISGTGTSNYGYTF. The DNA of the CDR3 is TGTGCCATCAGTGGGACAGGAACTTCTAACTATGGCTACACCTTC.

The chain carries TRBV25-1 and TRBJ2-3; D not resolved. The CDR3 is 13 amino acids. CDR1 MGHDK and CDR2 SYGVNS come from the germline V gene. The V and J ends lost 10 bases and 1 base respectively, with 12 bases between them. As DNA, the CDR3 is TGTGCCATTGGAAGGGCGGGCACAGATACGCAGTATTTT. This gives the protein CAIGRAGTDTQYF.

The J gene is TRBJ1-1, the V gene TRBV10-1; D is uncertain. The germline gives CDR1 WNHNN, CDR2 SYGVQD (reference sequence). V was shortened by 2 bases and J by 3 bases, with 10 bases between the two germline ends. The CDR3 length is 14 residues. CDR3 nucleotides: TGCGCCAGCAGTGAGAATGGAGGTCACACTGAAGCTTTCTTT. This sequence encodes CASSENGGHTEAFF.

The chain combines TRBV19 with TRBJ2-7, with D perhaps TRBD1 (6 bases). This CDR3 spans 17 amino acids. CDR1 is LNHDA, CDR2 SQIVND, per germline (reference sequence). The germline V and J ends were trimmed by 1 base and 2 bases, with 18 bases remaining between them. CDR3 in amino acids: CASSIGHDAGTPYEQYF. CDR3 coding DNA: TGTGCCAGTAGTATAGGCCACGACGCAGGGACACCCTACGAGCAGTACTTC.

The chain has TRBV3-1 (or the pseudogene TRBV3-2) and TRBJ2-7; D is perhaps TRBD2 (6 bases). This CDR3 spans 12 amino acids. The V end lost 5 bases, the J end lost 5 bases, and 10 bases lay between the germline ends. Germline CDR1 and CDR2: LGHDT and YNNKEL (reference sequence). CDR3 coding DNA: TGTGCCAGCAGCGGCCCGGGGGACGAGCAGTACTTC. It yields the protein CASSGPGDEQYF.

This chain connects TRBV9 to TRBJ2-5; 9 bases agree with TRBD1. This CDR3 spans 15 amino acids. V shed 7 bases and J 4 bases; nucleotides not matched to a gene: 11. The germline CDR1 and CDR2 sequences are SGDLS and YYNGEE. The CDR3 spells CASSYGTGRLETQYF. The CDR3 DNA is TGTGCCAGCTCCTACGGGACAGGGCGTTTAGAGACCCAGTACTTC.

The chain joins TRBV19 to TRBJ1-5; D is perhaps TRBD1 (6 bases). The CDR3 extends over 15 amino acids. In germline, CDR1 is LNHDA, CDR2 SQIVND (reference sequence). The germline V and J ends were trimmed by 3 bases and 5 bases, with 14 bases remaining between them. The CDR3 sequence: CASSITGSSYQPQHF. The CDR3, as DNA: TGTGCCAGTAGTATCACAGGGTCAAGTTATCAGCCCCAGCATTTT.

The V call is TRBV6-5, the J call TRBJ2-3; possible D gene TRBD2, 7 bases. Germline CDR1 reads MNHEY; CDR2 reads SVGAGI. Trimming pared 2 bases from V and 4 bases from J, leaving 16 bases between. The CDR3 spans 16 residues. In nucleotides, the CDR3 is TGTGCCAGCAGTTACGGTGGGGGGGGGCCTCCAGATACGCAGTATTTT. It specifies CASSYGGGGPPDTQYF.